The rows below give T cell receptor beta chains drawn from one sample of a study of regulatory T cells in long-lasting Graves disease. TCRdb reprocessed the multiplex PCR reads with MiXCR, giving one entry per CDR3 protein. The sample records 400,000 to 450,000 distinct CDR3 sequences, 16% being singletons. The same data also contributed to another study, on T cells in Graves' hyperthyroidism and ophthalmopathy.

The input for sequencing was peripheral blood mononuclear cells (PBMCs), taken at new diagnosis, from a patient treated with antithyroid drugs. All receptors derive from a woman aged 25 to 39 with Graves disease. Both conserved end residues are part of each CDR3.

V,CDR3
TRBV27,CASSSSRDTEAFF
TRBV10-3,CAVSTPDNEQFF
TRBV2,CASSWIMDIAVYEQYF
TRBV30,CAWSGREDTEAFF
TRBV12-3/TRBV12-4,CASSLGDGENTDTQYF
TRBV9,CASSLSGSGSYEQFF
TRBV27,CASFGTPVTGELFF
TRBV9,CASSDVAGGRYNEQFF
TRBV3-1,CASSQTGGTGELFF
TRBV5-1,CASSLGQLFYGYTF